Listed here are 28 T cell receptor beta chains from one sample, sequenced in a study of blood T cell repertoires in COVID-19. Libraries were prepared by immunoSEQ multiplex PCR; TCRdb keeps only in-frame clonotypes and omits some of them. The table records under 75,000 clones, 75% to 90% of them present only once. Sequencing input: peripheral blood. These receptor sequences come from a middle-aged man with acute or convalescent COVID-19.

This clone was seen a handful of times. The CDR3 sequence: CASSQTGTGVYEQYF. DNA for the CDR3: TGCGCCAGCAGCCAAACCGGGACAGGGGTTTACGAGCAGTACTTC. The chain uses TRBV4-3 and TRBJ2-7; 10 bases are shared with TRBD1. The CDR3 extends over 15 amino acids. Germline V gene sequence: CDR1 LGHNA, CDR2 YSLEER. The V and J ends lost 2 bases and 4 bases, in that order; junction bases with no gene match: 5.

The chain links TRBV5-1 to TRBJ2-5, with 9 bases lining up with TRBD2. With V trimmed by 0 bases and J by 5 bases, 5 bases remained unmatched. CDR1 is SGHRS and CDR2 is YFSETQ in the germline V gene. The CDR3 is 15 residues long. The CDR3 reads CASSLGLAGTETQYF. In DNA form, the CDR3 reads TGCGCCAGCAGCTTGGGGCTAGCGGGGACGGAGACCCAGTACTTC. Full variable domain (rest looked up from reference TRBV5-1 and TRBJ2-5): KAGVTQTPRYLIKTRGQQVTLSCSPISGHRSVSWYQQTPGQGLQFLFEYFSETQRNKGNFPGRFSGRQFSNSRSEMNVSTLELGDSALYLCASSLGLAGTETQYFGPGTRLLVL.

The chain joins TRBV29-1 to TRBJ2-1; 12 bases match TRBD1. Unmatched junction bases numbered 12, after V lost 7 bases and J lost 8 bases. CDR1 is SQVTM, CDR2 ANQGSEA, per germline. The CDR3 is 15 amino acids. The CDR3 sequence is CSARDRGQVVDEQFF. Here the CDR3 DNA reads TGCAGCGCCCGGGACAGGGGGCAGGTGGTGGATGAGCAGTTCTTC.

The CDR3 DNA follows: TGTGCCAGCTCACCGGGACAGACTTATCAGAACTATGGCTACACCTTC. Its translation: CASSPGQTYQNYGYTF. The V gene is TRBV18, the J gene TRBJ1-2, with 7 bases identical to TRBD1. V dropped 3 bases and J dropped 2; count of bases not matched to a gene: 9. Germline loops: CDR1 KGHSH, CDR2 LQKENI. The CDR3 is 16 residues long.

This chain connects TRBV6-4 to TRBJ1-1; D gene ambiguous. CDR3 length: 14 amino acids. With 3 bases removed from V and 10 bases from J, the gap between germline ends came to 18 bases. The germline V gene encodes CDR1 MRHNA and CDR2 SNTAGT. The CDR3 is CASSESRSTPVAFF. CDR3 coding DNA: TGTGCCAGCAGTGAGTCCAGGTCAACACCTGTAGCTTTCTTT.

The DNA of the CDR3 is TGTGCCAGCAGCGCCCCCGGGGGAGACGAGCAGTACTTC. This codes for CASSAPGGDEQYF. This sequence joins TRBV5-4 and TRBJ2-7; D might be TRBD2 (6 bases). Trimming left V 4 bases short and J 5 bases short, with 13 bases between. Per the germline V gene, CDR1 is SGHNT and CDR2 is YYREEE (reference sequence). The CDR3 is 13 residues long.

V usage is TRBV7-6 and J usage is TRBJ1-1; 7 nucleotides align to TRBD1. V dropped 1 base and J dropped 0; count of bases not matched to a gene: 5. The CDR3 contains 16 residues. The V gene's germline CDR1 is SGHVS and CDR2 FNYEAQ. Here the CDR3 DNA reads TGTGCCAGCAGCTTAGAGGCCGGGACAGTGAACACTGAAGCTTTCTTT. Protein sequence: CASSLEAGTVNTEAFF. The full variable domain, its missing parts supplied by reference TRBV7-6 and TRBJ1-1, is GAGVSQSPRYKVTKRGQDVALRCDPISGHVSLYWYRQALGQGPEFLTYFNYEAQQDKSGLPNDRFSAERPEGSISTLTIQRTEQRDSAMYRCASSLEAGTVNTEAFFGQGTRLTVV.

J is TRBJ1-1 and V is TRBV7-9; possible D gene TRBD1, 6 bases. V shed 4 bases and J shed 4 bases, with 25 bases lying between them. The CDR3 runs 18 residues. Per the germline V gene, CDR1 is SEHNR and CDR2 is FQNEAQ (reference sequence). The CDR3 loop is CASSSKQGVVTRATEAFF. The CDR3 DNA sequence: TGTGCCAGCAGCTCCAAACAGGGTGTAGTAACCCGGGCCACTGAAGCTTTCTTT.

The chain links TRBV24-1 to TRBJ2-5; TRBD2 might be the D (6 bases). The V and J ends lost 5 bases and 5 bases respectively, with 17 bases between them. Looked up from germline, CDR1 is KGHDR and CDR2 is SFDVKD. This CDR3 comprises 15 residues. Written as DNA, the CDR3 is TGTGCCACCAGTGTGGGGGGAGCCCCTGGGGAGACCCAGTACTTC. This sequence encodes CATSVGGAPGETQYF.

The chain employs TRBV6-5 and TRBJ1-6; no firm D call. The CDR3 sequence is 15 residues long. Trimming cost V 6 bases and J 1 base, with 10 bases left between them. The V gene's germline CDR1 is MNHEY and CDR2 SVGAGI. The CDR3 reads CASRSLGSYNSPLHF. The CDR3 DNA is TGTGCCAGCAGGTCTCTCGGGTCCTATAATTCACCCCTCCACTTT.

The CDR3 region has the DNA TGTGCCAGCAGCTGGGGACACCAGGTTGGCTACACCTTC. Its translation: CASSWGHQVGYTF. The J gene is TRBJ1-2, the V gene TRBV5-4; TRBD1 might be the D (6 bases). The germline V and J ends were trimmed by 3 bases and 7 bases, with 13 bases remaining between them. The V gene's germline CDR1 is SGHNT and CDR2 YYREEE (reference sequence). This CDR3 comprises 13 residues.

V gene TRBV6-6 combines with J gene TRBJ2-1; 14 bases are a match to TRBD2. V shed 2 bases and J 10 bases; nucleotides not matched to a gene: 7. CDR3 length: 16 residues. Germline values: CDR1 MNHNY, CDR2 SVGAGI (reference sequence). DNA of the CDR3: TGTGCCAGCAGTTACCTGGGACTAGCGGGAGCGGGGGAGCAGTTCTTC. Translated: CASSYLGLAGAGEQFF.

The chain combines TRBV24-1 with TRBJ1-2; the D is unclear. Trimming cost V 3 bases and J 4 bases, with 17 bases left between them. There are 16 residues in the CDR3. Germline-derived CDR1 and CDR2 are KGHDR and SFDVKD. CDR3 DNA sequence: TGTGCCACCAGTGATGGGCCCTATGGGAGATCCTATGGCTACACCTTC. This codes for CATSDGPYGRSYGYTF.

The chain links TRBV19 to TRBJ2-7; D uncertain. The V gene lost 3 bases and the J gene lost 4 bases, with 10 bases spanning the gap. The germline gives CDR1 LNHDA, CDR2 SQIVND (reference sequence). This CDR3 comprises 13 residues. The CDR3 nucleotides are TGTGCCAGTAGTATCACTCTAGGATACGAGCAGTACTTC. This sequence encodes CASSITLGYEQYF.

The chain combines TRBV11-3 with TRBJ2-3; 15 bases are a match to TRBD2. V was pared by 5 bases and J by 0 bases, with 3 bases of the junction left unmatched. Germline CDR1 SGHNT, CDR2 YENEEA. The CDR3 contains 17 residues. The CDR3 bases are TGTGCCAGCAGCCGCGGACTAGCGGGAGGGAGCACAGATACGCAGTATTTT. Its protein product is CASSRGLAGGSTDTQYF.

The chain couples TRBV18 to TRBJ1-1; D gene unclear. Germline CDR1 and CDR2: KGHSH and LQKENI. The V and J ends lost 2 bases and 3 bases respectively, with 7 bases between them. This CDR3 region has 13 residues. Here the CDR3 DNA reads TGTGCCAGCTCACCATCTGTTTACACTGAAGCTTTCTTT. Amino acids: CASSPSVYTEAFF.

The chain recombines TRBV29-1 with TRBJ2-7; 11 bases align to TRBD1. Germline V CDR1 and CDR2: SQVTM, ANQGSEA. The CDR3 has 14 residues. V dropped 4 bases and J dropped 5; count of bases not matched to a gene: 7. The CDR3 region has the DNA TGCAGCGTTGTAAGGGACAGGGGGTCGGACGAGCAGTACTTC. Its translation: CSVVRDRGSDEQYF.

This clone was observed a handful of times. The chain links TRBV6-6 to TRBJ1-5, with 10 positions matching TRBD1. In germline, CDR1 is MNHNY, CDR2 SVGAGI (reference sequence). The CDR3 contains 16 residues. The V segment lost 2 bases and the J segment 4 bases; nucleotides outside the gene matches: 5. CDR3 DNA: TGTGCCAGCAGTTACAGGTCGGACAGGGGGAATCAGCCCCAGCATTTT. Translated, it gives CASSYRSDRGNQPQHF.

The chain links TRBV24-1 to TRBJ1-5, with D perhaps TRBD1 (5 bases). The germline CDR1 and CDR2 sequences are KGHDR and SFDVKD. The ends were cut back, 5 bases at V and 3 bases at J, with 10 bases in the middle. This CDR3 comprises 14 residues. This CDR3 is CATSGGTDNQPQHF. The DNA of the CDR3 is TGTGCCACCAGTGGCGGGACGGACAATCAGCCCCAGCATTTT.

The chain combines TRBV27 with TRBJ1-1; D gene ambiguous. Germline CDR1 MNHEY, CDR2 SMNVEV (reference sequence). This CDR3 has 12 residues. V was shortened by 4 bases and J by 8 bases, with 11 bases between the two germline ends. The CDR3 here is CASSSISEEAFF. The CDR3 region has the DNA TGTGCCAGCAGTTCGATATCTGAGGAAGCTTTCTTT.

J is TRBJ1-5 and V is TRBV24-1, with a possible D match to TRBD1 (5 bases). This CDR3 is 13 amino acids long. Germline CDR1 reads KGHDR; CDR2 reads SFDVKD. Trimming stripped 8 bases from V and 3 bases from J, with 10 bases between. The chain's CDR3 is CATNQQDNQPQHF. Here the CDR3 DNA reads TGTGCCACCAACCAACAGGACAATCAGCCCCAGCATTTT.

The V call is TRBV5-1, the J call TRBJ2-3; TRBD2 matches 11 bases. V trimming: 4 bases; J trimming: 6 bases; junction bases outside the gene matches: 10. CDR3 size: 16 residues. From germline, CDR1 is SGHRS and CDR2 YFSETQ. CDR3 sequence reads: CASSRNPTSGEDTQYF. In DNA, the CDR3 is TGCGCCAGCAGCCGTAACCCGACTAGCGGGGAGGATACGCAGTATTTT.

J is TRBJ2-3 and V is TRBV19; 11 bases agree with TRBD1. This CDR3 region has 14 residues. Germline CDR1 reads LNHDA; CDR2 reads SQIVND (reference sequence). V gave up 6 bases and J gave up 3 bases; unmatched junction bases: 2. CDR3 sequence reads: CASRDRGRTDTQYF. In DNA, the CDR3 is TGTGCCAGTAGGGACAGGGGGCGGACAGATACGCAGTATTTT.

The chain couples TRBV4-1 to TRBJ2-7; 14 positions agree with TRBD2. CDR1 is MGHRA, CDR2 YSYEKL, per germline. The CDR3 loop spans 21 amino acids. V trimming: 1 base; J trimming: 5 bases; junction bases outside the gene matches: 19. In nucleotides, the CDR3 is TGCGCCAGCAGCCAAGTGTGCTCAGGGACTAGCGGGAGTGGGCAAAGGCACGAGCAGTACTTC. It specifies CASSQVCSGTSGSGQRHEQYF.

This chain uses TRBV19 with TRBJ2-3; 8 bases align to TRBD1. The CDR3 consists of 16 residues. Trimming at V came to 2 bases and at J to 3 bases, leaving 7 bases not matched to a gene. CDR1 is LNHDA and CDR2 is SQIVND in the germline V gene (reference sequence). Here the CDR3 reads CASSISDRGGTDTQYF. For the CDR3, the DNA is TGTGCCAGTAGTATATCCGACAGGGGAGGTACAGATACGCAGTATTTT. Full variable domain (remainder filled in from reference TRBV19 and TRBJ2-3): DGGITQSPKYLFRKEGQNVTLSCEQNLNHDAMYWYRQDPGQGLRLIYYSQIVNDFQKGDIAEGYSVSREKKESFPLTVTSAQKNPTAFYLCASSISDRGGTDTQYFGPGTRLTVL.

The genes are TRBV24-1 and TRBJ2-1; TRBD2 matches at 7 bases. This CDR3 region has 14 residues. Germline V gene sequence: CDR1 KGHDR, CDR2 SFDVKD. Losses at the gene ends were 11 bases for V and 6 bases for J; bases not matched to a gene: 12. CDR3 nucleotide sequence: TGTGCCAGCTCCCCTGGCGGGAGTATCAATGAGCAGTTCTTC. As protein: CASSPGGSINEQFF.

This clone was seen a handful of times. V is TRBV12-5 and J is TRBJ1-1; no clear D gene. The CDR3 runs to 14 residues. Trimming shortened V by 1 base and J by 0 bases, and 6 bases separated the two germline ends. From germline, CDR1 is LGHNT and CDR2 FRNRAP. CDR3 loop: CASGLGPVNTEAFF. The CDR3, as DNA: TGTGCTAGTGGTTTGGGTCCGGTGAACACTGAAGCTTTCTTT.

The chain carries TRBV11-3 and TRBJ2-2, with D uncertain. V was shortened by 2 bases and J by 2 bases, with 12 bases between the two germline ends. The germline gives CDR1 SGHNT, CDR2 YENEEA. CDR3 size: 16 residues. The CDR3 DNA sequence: TGTGCCAGCAGCTTATATAACAGCCTAAACACCGGGGAGCTGTTTTTT. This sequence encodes CASSLYNSLNTGELFF.